These 2 T cell receptor beta chains were sequenced from one sample in a study of blood T cell repertoires in COVID-19. Data came from immunoSEQ multiplex PCR; TCRdb stores just in-frame clones and leaves some out. The data show 50,000 to 80,000 clones, approximately 88% seen once. Sequencing used peripheral blood. Every receptor here comes from a woman aged 55-69 years with COVID-19, enrolled during active disease.

The rearrangement links TRBV30 to TRBJ1-2; 8 nucleotides align to TRBD1. Germline CDR1 and CDR2: GTSNPN and SVGIG (reference sequence). The V gene end was trimmed by 1 base and the J gene end by 9 bases; junction bases not matched to a gene: 7. This CDR3 is built from 13 residues. CDR3 amino acids: CAWSGKDRESYTF. CDR3 DNA sequence: TGTGCCTGGAGTGGAAAGGACAGGGAGAGCTACACCTTC. The full variable domain, completed using reference TRBV30 and TRBJ1-2, is SQTIHQWPATLVQPVGSPLSLECTVEGTSNPNLYWYRQAAGRGLQLLFYSVGIGQISSEVPQNLSASRPQDRQFILSSKKLLLSDSGFYLCAWSGKDRESYTFGSGTRLTVV.

The chain joins TRBV11-3 to TRBJ2-7, with D unresolved. CDR1 and CDR2 (germline): SGHNT, YENEEA. The CDR3 is 13 residues long. Trimming removed 0 bases from V and 3 bases from J, with 6 bases in between. CDR3 nucleotide sequence: TGTGCCAGCAGCTTAGATGGCAGCTACGAGCAGTACTTC. Protein: CASSLDGSYEQYF.